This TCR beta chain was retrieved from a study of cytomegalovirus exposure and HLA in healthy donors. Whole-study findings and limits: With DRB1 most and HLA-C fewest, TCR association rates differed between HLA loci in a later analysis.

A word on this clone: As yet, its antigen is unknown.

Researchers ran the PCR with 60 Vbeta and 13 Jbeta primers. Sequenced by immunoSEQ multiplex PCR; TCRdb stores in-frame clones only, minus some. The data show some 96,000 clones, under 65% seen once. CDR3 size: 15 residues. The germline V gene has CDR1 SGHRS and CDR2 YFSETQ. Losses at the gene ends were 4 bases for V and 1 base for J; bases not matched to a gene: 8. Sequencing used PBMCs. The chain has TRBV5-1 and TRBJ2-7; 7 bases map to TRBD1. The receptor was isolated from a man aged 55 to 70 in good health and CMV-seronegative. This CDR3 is CASSVGTVESYEQYF. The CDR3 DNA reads TGCGCCAGCAGCGTTGGGACAGTGGAATCCTACGAGCAGTACTTC.